This entry describes one T cell receptor (beta chain). The data stem from a study of blood T cell repertoires in COVID-19. Study information: The United States, Italy and Spain were the sources of the acute and convalescent COVID-19 samples. Nucleic acid was either cDNA or gDNA, and it came from T cells, B-cell-depleted T cells, or PBMCs.

Only in-frame clones appear in the TCRdb table, and some are missing; sequencing was by immunoSEQ multiplex PCR. Found here are 350,000 to 450,000 clones, 85% to 90% of them singletons; the top ten hold roughly 1.1%. CDR1 KGHSH and CDR2 LQKENI come from the germline V gene. V was trimmed by 6 bases and J by 0 bases, leaving 12 bases between them. The CDR3 contains 14 residues. Sequencing input: PBMCs or T cells enriched from blood (not recorded which). This TCR was recovered from a man between 25 and 39 years old who had recovered from COVID-19. The chain couples TRBV18 to TRBJ2-7; no clear D gene. CDR3 loop: CASSSTQASYEQYF. The DNA of the CDR3 is TGTGCCAGCTCCTCGACCCAGGCCTCCTACGAGCAGTACTTC.